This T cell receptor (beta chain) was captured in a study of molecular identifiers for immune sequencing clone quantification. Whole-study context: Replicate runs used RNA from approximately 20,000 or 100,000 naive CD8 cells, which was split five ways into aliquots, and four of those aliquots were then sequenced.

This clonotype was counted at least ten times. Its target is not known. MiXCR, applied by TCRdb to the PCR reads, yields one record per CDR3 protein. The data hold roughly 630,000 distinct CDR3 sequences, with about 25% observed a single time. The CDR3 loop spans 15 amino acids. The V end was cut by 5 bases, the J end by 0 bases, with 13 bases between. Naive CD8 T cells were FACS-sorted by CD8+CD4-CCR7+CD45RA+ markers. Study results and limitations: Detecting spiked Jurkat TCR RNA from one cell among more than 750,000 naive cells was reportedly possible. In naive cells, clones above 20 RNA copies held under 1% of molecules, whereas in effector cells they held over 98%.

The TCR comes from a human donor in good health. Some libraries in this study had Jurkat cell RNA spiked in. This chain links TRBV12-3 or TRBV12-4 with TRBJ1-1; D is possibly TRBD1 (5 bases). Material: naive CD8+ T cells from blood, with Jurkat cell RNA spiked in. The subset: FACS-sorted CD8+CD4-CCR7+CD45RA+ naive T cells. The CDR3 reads CASSPSGAMNTEAFF. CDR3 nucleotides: TGTGCCAGCAGTCCATCCGGGGCTATGAACACTGAAGCTTTCTTT.